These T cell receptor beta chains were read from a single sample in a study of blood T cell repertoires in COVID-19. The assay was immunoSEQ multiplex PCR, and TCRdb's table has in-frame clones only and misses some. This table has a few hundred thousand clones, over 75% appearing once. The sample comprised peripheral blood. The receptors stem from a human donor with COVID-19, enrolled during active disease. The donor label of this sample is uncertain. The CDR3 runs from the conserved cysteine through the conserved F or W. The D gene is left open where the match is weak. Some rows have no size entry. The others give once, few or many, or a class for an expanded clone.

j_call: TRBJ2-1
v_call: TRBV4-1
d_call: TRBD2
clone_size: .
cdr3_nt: TGCGCCAGCAGCTTCGGTAGCGGGAAAGTCAACGATGAGCAGTTCTTC
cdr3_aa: CASSFGSGKVNDEQFF

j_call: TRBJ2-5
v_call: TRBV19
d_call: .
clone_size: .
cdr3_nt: TGTGCCAGTAGTATACGGGGTATTGAGACCCAGTACTTC
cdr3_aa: CASSIRGIETQYF

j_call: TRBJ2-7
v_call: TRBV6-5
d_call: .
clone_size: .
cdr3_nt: TGTGCCAGCAGGAAGCTCGGTCAGCAGTACTTC
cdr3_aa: CASRKLGQQYF

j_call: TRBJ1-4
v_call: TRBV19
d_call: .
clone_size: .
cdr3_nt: TGTGCCAGTAGTTCCGGAGGGAGTACAACTAATGAAAAACTGTTTTTT
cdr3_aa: CASSSGGSTTNEKLFF

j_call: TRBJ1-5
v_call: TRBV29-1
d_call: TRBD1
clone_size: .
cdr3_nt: TGCAGCGTTGCAGGGGGGAGCAATCAGCCCCAGCATTTT
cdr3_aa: CSVAGGSNQPQHF

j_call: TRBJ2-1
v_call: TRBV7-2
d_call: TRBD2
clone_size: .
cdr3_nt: TGTGCCAGCAGCTTTAGGGGACTAGCGGGAGTTGAGCAGTTCTTC
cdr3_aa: CASSFRGLAGVEQFF

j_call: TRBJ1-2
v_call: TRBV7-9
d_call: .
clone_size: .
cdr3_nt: TGTGCCAGCAGCTTAAGGGTAGTAACAGGAAGCTCTGGCTACACCTTC
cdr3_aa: CASSLRVVTGSSGYTF

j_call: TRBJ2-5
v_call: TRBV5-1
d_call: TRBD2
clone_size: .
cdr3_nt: TGCGCCAGCAGCTTGGGGACTAGCGGGAGTGAGACCCAGTACTTC
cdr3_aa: CASSLGTSGSETQYF

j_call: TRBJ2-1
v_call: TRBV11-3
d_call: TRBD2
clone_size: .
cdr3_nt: TGTGCCAGCAGCTCTAGGGCGGGACTAGCCCTTAATGAGCAGTTCTTC
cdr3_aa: CASSSRAGLALNEQFF

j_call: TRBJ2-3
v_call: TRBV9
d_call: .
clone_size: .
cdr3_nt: TGTGCCAGCAGCGAGACAGGTTCGGGCACAGATACGCAGTATTTT
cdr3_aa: CASSETGSGTDTQYF

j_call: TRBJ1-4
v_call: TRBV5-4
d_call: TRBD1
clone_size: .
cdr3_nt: TGTGCCAGCAGCGGGGGACAGGGTGAAACTAATGAAAAACTGTTTTTT
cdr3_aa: CASSGGQGETNEKLFF

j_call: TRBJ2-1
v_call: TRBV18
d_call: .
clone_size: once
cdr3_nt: TGTGCCAGCTCACCACCGCAGGGCAGGGGATCCAATGAGCAGTTCTTC
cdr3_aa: CASSPPQGRGSNEQFF

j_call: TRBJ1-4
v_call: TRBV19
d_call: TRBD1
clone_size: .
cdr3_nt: TGTGCCAGTAGTGGGCCGGGACAGGGATCGGGTGAAAAACTGTTTTTT
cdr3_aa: CASSGPGQGSGEKLFF

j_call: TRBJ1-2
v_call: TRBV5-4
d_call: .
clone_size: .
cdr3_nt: TGTGCCAGCAGCTTGTCGGGAGATAGGAACTATGGCTACACCTTC
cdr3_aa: CASSLSGDRNYGYTF

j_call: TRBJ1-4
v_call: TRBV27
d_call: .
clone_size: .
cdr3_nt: TGTGCCAGCAGTTTATCGACACCTGCTTCGGCAACTAATGAAAAACTGTTTTTT
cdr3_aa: CASSLSTPASATNEKLFF

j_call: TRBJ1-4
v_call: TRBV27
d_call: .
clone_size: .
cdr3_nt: TGTGCCAGCAGTCTACAGTATGCAACTAATGAAAAACTGTTTTTT
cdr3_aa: CASSLQYATNEKLFF

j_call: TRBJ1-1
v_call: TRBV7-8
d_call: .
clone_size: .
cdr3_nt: TGTGCCAGCGGGGGCCATTCTGGACACATAGACACTGAAGCTTTCTTT
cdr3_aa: CASGGHSGHIDTEAFF

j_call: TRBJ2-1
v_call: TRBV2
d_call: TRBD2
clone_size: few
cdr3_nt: TGTGCCAGCAGTGAGTTAAGACTAGCGGGGTCCTACAATGAGCAGTTCTTC
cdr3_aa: CASSELRLAGSYNEQFF

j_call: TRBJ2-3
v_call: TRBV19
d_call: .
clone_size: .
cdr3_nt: TGTGCCAGTAGTATCAACCCGGCAGGAACAGATACGCAGTATTTT
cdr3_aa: CASSINPAGTDTQYF

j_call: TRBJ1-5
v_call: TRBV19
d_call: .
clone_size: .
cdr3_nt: TGTGCCAGTAGTACTGACGGACAGCTCTATAGCAATCAGCCCCAGCATTTT
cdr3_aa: CASSTDGQLYSNQPQHF

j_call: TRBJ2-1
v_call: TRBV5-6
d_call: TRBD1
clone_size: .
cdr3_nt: TGTGCCAGCAGCCCACGGACAGGGGGCTCACATAGCTCCTACAATGAGCAGTTCTTC
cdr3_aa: CASSPRTGGSHSSYNEQFF

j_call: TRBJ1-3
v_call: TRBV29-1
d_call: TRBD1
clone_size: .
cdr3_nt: TGCAGCGTTGAAGACAGACCCCGGACAGGGCAGGATAACACCATATATTTT
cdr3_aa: CSVEDRPRTGQDNTIYF